The rows below give T cell receptor beta chains drawn from one sample of a study of control samples from healthy donors and cancer patients. Libraries were prepared by immunoSEQ multiplex PCR; TCRdb keeps only in-frame clonotypes and omits some of them. The data hold tens of thousands of clones, with 93% observed a single time. The sample was PBMCs. These receptors came from a woman aged 40-49 years with lung cancer. The conserved cysteine and the conserved F or W are not part of the CDR3 here. Some rows have no size entry. The others give once, few or many, or a class for an expanded clone.

cdr3_aa: ASSHRVDTEAF; v_call: TRBV12-3/TRBV12-4; clone_size: NA
cdr3_aa: ASSERPSGELF; v_call: TRBV9; clone_size: NA
cdr3_aa: SASTDRVYGYT; v_call: TRBV29-1; clone_size: NA
cdr3_aa: ASSLVSGTDTQY; v_call: TRBV5-1; clone_size: NA
cdr3_aa: ASSLQGSDTEAF; v_call: TRBV7-3; clone_size: NA
cdr3_aa: ASSYSGENTEAF; v_call: TRBV6-2/TRBV6-3; clone_size: NA
cdr3_aa: ASSYYRGSTGELF; v_call: TRBV6-5; clone_size: once
cdr3_aa: ASSRLSGQMNTEAF; v_call: TRBV25-1; clone_size: NA
cdr3_aa: ATRMNRESREQY; v_call: TRBV24-1; clone_size: NA
cdr3_aa: ASSRGPPGQRYQETQY; v_call: TRBV6-6; clone_size: NA
cdr3_aa: ASSPRQETQY; v_call: TRBV2; clone_size: NA
cdr3_aa: ASSPVGIGNYGYT; v_call: TRBV19; clone_size: NA
cdr3_aa: ASSEVDGYEAF; v_call: TRBV2; clone_size: NA
cdr3_aa: ASKDDFNTEAF; v_call: TRBV2; clone_size: NA
cdr3_aa: ASSLLVWEAF; v_call: TRBV12-3/TRBV12-4; clone_size: NA
cdr3_aa: ASSRQGGPLSYEQY; v_call: TRBV19; clone_size: NA
cdr3_aa: ASSVGGTEAF; v_call: TRBV9; clone_size: NA
cdr3_aa: ASRKTGGNNSPLH; v_call: TRBV7-2; clone_size: NA
cdr3_aa: ASSAETSGEETQY; v_call: TRBV5-4; clone_size: NA
cdr3_aa: ASSDRDRGPEKLF; v_call: TRBV2; clone_size: NA
cdr3_aa: ASSQSGLNTGELF; v_call: TRBV7-2; clone_size: NA
cdr3_aa: ASSPYSGTGAEKLF; v_call: TRBV9; clone_size: once
cdr3_aa: AISEMSGENTEAF; v_call: TRBV10-3; clone_size: NA
cdr3_aa: ASSSWIAGGRETQY; v_call: TRBV3-1/TRBV3-2; clone_size: NA
cdr3_aa: SIYPGQTDTQY; v_call: TRBV29-1; clone_size: NA
cdr3_aa: ASSFSGNQETQY; v_call: TRBV5-1; clone_size: NA
cdr3_aa: ASSLHGQGGYGYT; v_call: TRBV4-1; clone_size: NA
cdr3_aa: ASSPGVGIVNEQF; v_call: TRBV9; clone_size: NA
cdr3_aa: ASSTRGGADTDTQY; v_call: TRBV11-3; clone_size: once
cdr3_aa: ASRPGGALNQPQH; v_call: TRBV19; clone_size: NA
cdr3_aa: ASRSPGGPEAF; v_call: TRBV6-5; clone_size: NA
cdr3_aa: ASSVGGRTEAF; v_call: TRBV9; clone_size: once
cdr3_aa: ASSSSRDWGKGYT; v_call: TRBV11-2; clone_size: NA
cdr3_aa: ASSLGLAETQY; v_call: TRBV11-2; clone_size: NA
cdr3_aa: ASRKDREGTEAF; v_call: TRBV2; clone_size: NA
cdr3_aa: ASSPLAGGEKLF; v_call: TRBV3-1/TRBV3-2; clone_size: NA
cdr3_aa: ASSEWGSDTEAF; v_call: TRBV2; clone_size: NA
cdr3_aa: ASSPILTGTYGYT; v_call: TRBV6-5; clone_size: NA
cdr3_aa: ASADPYEQY; v_call: TRBV27; clone_size: NA
cdr3_aa: ASSGEGPV; v_call: TRBV5-1; clone_size: NA
cdr3_aa: ASSDLGDPQDEQF; v_call: TRBV2; clone_size: NA
cdr3_aa: ASSLGTGEANYGYT; v_call: TRBV5-4; clone_size: NA
cdr3_aa: ASANKPRAVDTQY; v_call: TRBV7-2; clone_size: NA
cdr3_aa: ASSEMDRVGNQPQH; v_call: TRBV10-2; clone_size: few
cdr3_aa: ASGRPMGLAGGKETQY; v_call: TRBV7-9; clone_size: NA
cdr3_aa: ASRRPGQGIEDTQY; v_call: TRBV2; clone_size: once
cdr3_aa: ASSPGQPMNTEAF; v_call: TRBV4-2; clone_size: NA
cdr3_aa: ASREIPGEDTQY; v_call: TRBV28; clone_size: NA
cdr3_aa: ASSLGAALEGYT; v_call: TRBV28; clone_size: NA
cdr3_aa: AWDPGGGETQY; v_call: TRBV30; clone_size: NA
cdr3_aa: ASRTAEGYT; v_call: TRBV19; clone_size: NA
cdr3_aa: ASSFTSWNTEAF; v_call: TRBV5-5; clone_size: NA
cdr3_aa: ASSYSRWVSAEAF; v_call: TRBV6-5; clone_size: NA
cdr3_aa: ATSEGIGNSPLH; v_call: TRBV24-1; clone_size: few
cdr3_aa: ASSESGLRSPLH; v_call: TRBV2; clone_size: NA